The table lists the clone carrying this TCR beta chain with a few counts. Its cognate antigen is unknown. This entry belongs to a study of regulatory T cells in long-lasting Graves disease. According to the study, TCR beta libraries were built with iRepertoire HTBI primers and CDR3-region Arm-PCR. TCRdb re-derived calls from the multiplex PCR reads in MiXCR, one entry per CDR3 protein. The sample has roughly 420,000 distinct CDR3 sequences; less than 20% are singletons. Study outcomes and limitations: Persistent-disease Graves' patients showed less TCR diversity than new cases. Between persistent patients, around 2,900 public clonotypes were shared, exceeding the roughly 940 shared between new patients.

Time point described: newly diagnosed GD, antithyroid drugs for less than 3 months. With RNA extracted from PBMCs as input, the TCR library was made. V lost 11 bases and J lost 6, with 13 bases in between. The CDR3 contains 11 residues. Germline CDR1 is MGHDK and CDR2 is SYGVNS. The V gene is TRBV25-1, the J gene TRBJ1-2; D is possibly TRBD1 (6 bases). The starting material was peripheral blood mononuclear cells (PBMCs), obtained at new diagnosis, from a patient treated with antithyroid drugs. This TCR was sampled from a female donor with Graves disease. The CDR3 sequence: CAEQGGDGYTF. The DNA of the CDR3 is TGTGCCGAACAGGGAGGGGATGGCTACACCTTC.